Below are 17 T cell receptor beta chains sequenced from a single sample in a study of identical twins (TCRdb year 2016). Receptor libraries were prepared by 5' RACE. Sequenced using an Illumina HiSeq 2000. TCRdb's own reprocessing of the public reads used fastp at Q25 and MiXCR and kept productive beta chains. Rows are combined by CDR3 protein, so each entry shows the most common genes and DNA. For this sample the table gives hundreds of thousands of distinct CDR3 sequences, of which approximately 7% were detected only once. The ten largest make up roughly 3.9% of the sample. A further study also used this sample, focusing on yellow fever vaccine responses in identical twins.

Sequencing was carried out using memory (CD45RO+) T cells sorted from blood. The meaning of the sample's cell subset or site label: CD45RO+ enriched T cells. The origin of the receptors is a woman aged 18-29 years in good health.

This clonotype showed up just a few times. The chain uses TRBV7-6 and TRBJ1-1, with D possibly TRBD1 on 5 matching bases. The germline CDR1 and CDR2 sequences are SGHVS and FNYEAQ. V lost 1 base to trimming and J lost 3 bases, with 6 bases between them. The CDR3 is 13 residues long. CDR3 loop: CASSLVRDTEAFF. In DNA form, the CDR3 reads TGTGCCAGCAGCTTAGTCAGGGACACTGAAGCTTTCTTT.

The table lists this clonotype with a few counts. V is TRBV7-7 and J is TRBJ1-4, with 7 nucleotides matching TRBD1. This CDR3 has 17 amino acids. J lost 3 bases, V lost 2 bases, and 9 bases had no gene match. CDR1 and CDR2 from the germline V gene are SSHAT and FNYEAQ (reference sequence). The CDR3 is CASSLTLPGGANEKLFF. CDR3 DNA: TGTGCCAGCAGCTTAACCCTGCCAGGGGGTGCTAATGAAAAACTGTTTTTT. Drawing the rest from reference TRBV7-7 and TRBJ1-4, the complete variable domain is GAGVSQSPRYKVTKRGQDVTLRCDPISSHATLYWYQQALGQGPEFLTYFNYEAQPDKSGLPSDRFSAERPEGSISTLTIQRTEQRDSAMYRCASSLTLPGGANEKLFFGSGTQLSVL.

This clonotype came up a few times. This chain connects TRBV7-7 to TRBJ2-1, with no clear D. CDR1 and CDR2 (germline): SSHAT, FNYEAQ (reference sequence). Deletions cut 5 bases from V and 0 bases from J, with 11 bases between. This CDR3 has 15 residues. The CDR3, as DNA: TGTGCCAGCAGCAGAAGCCAGAGCTCCTACAATGAGCAGTTCTTC. Translated: CASSRSQSSYNEQFF.

In its sample, this clonotype was seen many times. The rearrangement joins TRBV5-1 to TRBJ2-1, with D perhaps matching TRBD2 (5 bases). The CDR3 consists of 19 residues. Trimming pared 6 bases from V and 5 bases from J, leaving 30 bases between. Germline assignment: CDR1 SGHRS and CDR2 YFSETQ. The chain's CDR3 is CASNLPNLTVEVWNNEQFF. CDR3 bases: TGCGCCAGCAACCTCCCAAACCTCACGGTGGAGGTTTGGAACAATGAGCAGTTCTTC.

This clonotype has at least ten counts. This chain connects TRBV10-3 to TRBJ2-1; 8 nucleotides line up with TRBD1. The CDR3 extends over 16 amino acids. Germline-derived CDR1 and CDR2 are ENHRY and SYGVKD. Unmatched junction bases numbered 8, after V lost 2 bases and J lost 5 bases. CDR3 protein: CAISETPGGLDNEQFF. CDR3 bases: TGTGCCATCAGTGAGACTCCAGGGGGCCTAGACAATGAGCAGTTCTTC.

This clonotype has at least ten counts. The chain is built from TRBV7-6 and TRBJ2-5, with TRBD1 matching over 7 bases. V lost 3 bases to trimming and J lost 1 base; unmatched junction nucleotides: 5. There are 15 residues in the CDR3. The germline gives CDR1 SGHVS, CDR2 FNYEAQ. The chain's CDR3 is CASSLNRGGQETQYF. CDR3 sequence (DNA): TGTGCCAGCAGCTTGAACAGGGGTGGCCAAGAGACCCAGTACTTC.

The V call is TRBV2, the J call TRBJ2-1, with 7 bases matching TRBD2. Trimming removed 5 bases from V and 4 bases from J; junction bases left unmatched: 14. Germline V gives CDR1 SNHLY, CDR2 FYNNEI. There are 17 residues in the CDR3. CDR3 sequence reads: CASSIPLGGSTYNEQFF. The CDR3, as DNA: TGTGCCAGCAGTATCCCCCTCGGCGGGAGTACTTACAATGAGCAGTTCTTC.

The sample holds a few counts of this clonotype. This chain joins TRBV6-1 and TRBJ2-5; 9 bases align to TRBD1. The junction had 9 bases not matched to a gene; V was cut back by 5 bases and J by 5 bases. Germline CDR1 reads MNHNS; CDR2 reads SASEGT. This CDR3 contains 15 residues. The CDR3 region is CASSPRDREMETQYF. DNA of the CDR3: TGTGCCAGCAGTCCCCGGGACAGGGAGATGGAGACCCAGTACTTC.

V and J are TRBV20-1 and TRBJ2-7; 9 bases agree with TRBD1. The CDR3 sequence is 13 residues long. Germline CDR1 and CDR2: DFQATT and SNEGSKA (reference sequence). With 6 bases clipped from V and 6 bases from J, the junction kept 9 bases outside the gene matches. CDR3: CSAGTGSIGEQYF. Written as DNA, the CDR3 is TGCAGTGCAGGGACAGGGAGCATCGGCGAGCAGTACTTC.

This clonotype was observed at least ten times. The V gene is TRBV5-1, the J gene TRBJ2-1, with D unclear. Germline V gene lookup returns CDR1 SGHRS and CDR2 YFSETQ. This CDR3 contains 13 residues. The germline V and J ends were trimmed by 5 bases and 7 bases, with 13 bases remaining between them. CDR3 nucleotides: TGCGCCAGCAGTACTGATAGGGTTAATGAGCAGTTCTTC. Amino acid sequence: CASSTDRVNEQFF.

This clonotype has at least ten counts. The CDR3 DNA sequence: TGTGCCAGCAGTTTATCAGCGTTGGGGAACACTGAAGCTTTCTTT. Amino acids: CASSLSALGNTEAFF. This chain uses TRBV27 with TRBJ1-1, with no clear D. CDR3 length equals 15 residues. CDR1 MNHEY and CDR2 SMNVEV come from the germline V gene (reference sequence). V was pared by 0 bases and J by 1 base, with 9 bases between.

In this sample, this clonotype turned up many times. The chain uses TRBV12-3 or TRBV12-4 and TRBJ1-1, with 8 bases fitting TRBD1. The CDR3 has 14 residues. V was pared by 5 bases and J by 3 bases, with 5 bases of the junction left unmatched. CDR3 nucleotides: TGTGCCAGCAGTGGTCAGGGGGCTGACACTGAAGCTTTCTTT. It encodes CASSGQGADTEAFF.

This clonotype was observed at least ten times. CDR3 residues: CASSQPSRDTDTQYF. The CDR3 nucleotides are TGTGCCAGCAGTCAACCCTCCCGGGACACAGATACGCAGTATTTT. The chain carries TRBV28 and TRBJ2-3; D is possibly TRBD2 (5 bases). The CDR3 spans 15 residues. Germline-derived CDR1 and CDR2 are MDHEN and SYDVKM. Trimming took 5 bases from V and 2 from J, leaving 14 bases between them.

Many counts were recorded for this clonotype. The V gene is TRBV28, the J gene TRBJ2-3; D gene ambiguous. The CDR3 loop spans 14 amino acids. Trimming removed 3 bases at V and 2 bases at J, with 9 bases between. Looked up from germline, CDR1 is MDHEN and CDR2 is SYDVKM. The CDR3 DNA reads as TGTGCCAGCAGTTTTGCCGGCCCCACAGATACGCAGTATTTT. Its protein product is CASSFAGPTDTQYF.

The rearrangement joins TRBV27 to TRBJ2-3; the match to TRBD2 covers 11 bases. The CDR3 runs 18 residues. Germline CDR1 and CDR2: MNHEY and SMNVEV (reference sequence). V trimming: 2 bases; J trimming: 5 bases; junction bases outside the gene matches: 12. CDR3 in DNA: TGTGCCAGCAGTTTAGCGCCGGGGCTAGCGGGGGGCCAAGATACGCAGTATTTT. It is translated as CASSLAPGLAGGQDTQYF.

The V and J genes are TRBV28 and TRBJ2-2, with 10 bases fitting TRBD2. The CDR3 totals 16 residues. CDR1 MDHEN and CDR2 SYDVKM come from the germline V gene. Losses at the gene ends were 4 bases for V and 5 bases for J; bases not matched to a gene: 7. Here the CDR3 DNA reads TGTGCCAGCAGTTCCCCAAGCGGGAGGGGGACCGGGGAGCTGTTTTTT. It is translated as CASSSPSGRGTGELFF.

This clonotype occurred once. The CDR3 nucleotides are TGTGCCACCCGAGACAATGAGCAGTTCTTC. This gives the protein CATRDNEQFF. This chain links TRBV2 with TRBJ2-1; D gene unclear. Germline CDR1 reads SNHLY; CDR2 reads FYNNEI. V dropped 10 bases and J dropped 5 bases, with 6 bases sitting between them. CDR3 size: 10 residues.